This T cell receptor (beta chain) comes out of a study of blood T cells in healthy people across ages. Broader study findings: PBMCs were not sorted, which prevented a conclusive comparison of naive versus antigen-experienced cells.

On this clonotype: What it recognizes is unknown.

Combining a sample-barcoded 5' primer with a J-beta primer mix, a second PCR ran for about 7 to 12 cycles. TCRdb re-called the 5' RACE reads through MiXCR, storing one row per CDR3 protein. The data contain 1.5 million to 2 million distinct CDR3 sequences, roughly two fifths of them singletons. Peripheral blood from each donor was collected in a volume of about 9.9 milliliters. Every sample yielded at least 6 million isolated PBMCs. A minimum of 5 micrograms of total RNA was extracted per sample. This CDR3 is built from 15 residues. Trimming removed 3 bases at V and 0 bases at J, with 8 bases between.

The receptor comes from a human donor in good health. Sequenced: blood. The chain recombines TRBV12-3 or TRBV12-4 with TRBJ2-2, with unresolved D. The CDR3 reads CASSFYPTNTGELFF. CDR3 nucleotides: TGTGCCAGCAGTTTCTACCCAACGAACACCGGGGAGCTGTTTTTT.